This T cell receptor beta chain was identified during a study of cytotoxic CD8 clonotypes in ibrutinib-treated CLL. Overall study context: Among responders, roughly 25 were partial and 2 complete; after median approximately 68 months, around 15 stayed remitted and 12 progressed. Broader study findings: Public clonotypes, rarely seen, contracted or held steady on treatment.

Repertoires were generated with immunoSEQ multiplex PCR, while TCRdb's copy carries only in-frame clones and drops some. The sample has 150,000 to 200,000 clones, around three quarters seen once. Germline V CDR1 and CDR2: LNHDA, SQIVND (reference sequence). V was pared by 4 bases and J by 3 bases, with 10 bases between. The CDR3 consists of 13 residues. Cryopreserved PBMCs provided roughly 2 micrograms of genomic DNA for the TCR beta libraries. To note about this clone: Its specificity is unknown.

The specimen comprised PBMCs, sampled after 24 months of ibrutinib treatment. This chain connects TRBV19 to TRBJ2-7, with D unclear. The TCR originated in a human donor with chronic lymphocytic leukemia. The CDR3 coding sequence is TGTGCCAGTAGTAACGGGCTCGGCTACGAGCAGTACTTC. Its protein product is CASSNGLGYEQYF.